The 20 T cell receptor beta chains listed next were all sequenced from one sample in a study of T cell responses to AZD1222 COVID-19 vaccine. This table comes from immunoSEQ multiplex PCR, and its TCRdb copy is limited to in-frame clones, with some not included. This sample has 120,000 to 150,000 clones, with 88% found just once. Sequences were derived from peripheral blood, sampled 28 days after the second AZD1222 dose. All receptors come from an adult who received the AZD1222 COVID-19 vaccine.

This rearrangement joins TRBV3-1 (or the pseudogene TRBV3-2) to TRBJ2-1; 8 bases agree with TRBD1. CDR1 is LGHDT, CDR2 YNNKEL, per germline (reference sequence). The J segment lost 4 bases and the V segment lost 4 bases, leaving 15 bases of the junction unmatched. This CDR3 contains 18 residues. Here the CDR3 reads CASSRRIVGRTGYNEQFF. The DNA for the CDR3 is TGTGCCAGCAGCCGCCGAATAGTAGGGAGGACAGGGTACAATGAGCAGTTCTTC.

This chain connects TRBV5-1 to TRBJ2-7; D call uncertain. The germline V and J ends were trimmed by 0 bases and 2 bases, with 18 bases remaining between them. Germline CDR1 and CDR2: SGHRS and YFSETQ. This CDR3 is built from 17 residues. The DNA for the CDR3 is TGCGCCAGCAGCTTGGCCGGCTCGGCAGGTCTTGCCTACGAGCAGTACTTC. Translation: CASSLAGSAGLAYEQYF.

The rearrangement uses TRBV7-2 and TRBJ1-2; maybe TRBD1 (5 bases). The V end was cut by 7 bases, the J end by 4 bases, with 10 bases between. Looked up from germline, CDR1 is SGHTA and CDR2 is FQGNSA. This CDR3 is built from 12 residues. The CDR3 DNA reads TGTGCCAGCACCGGGGGAGGCTATGGCTACACCTTC. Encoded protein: CASTGGGYGYTF. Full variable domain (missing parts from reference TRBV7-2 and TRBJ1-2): GAGVSQSPSNKVTEKGKDVELRCDPISGHTALYWYRQSLGQGLEFLIYFQGNSAPDKSGLPSDRFSAERTGGSVSTLTIQRTQQEDSAVYLCASTGGGYGYTFGSGTRLTVV.

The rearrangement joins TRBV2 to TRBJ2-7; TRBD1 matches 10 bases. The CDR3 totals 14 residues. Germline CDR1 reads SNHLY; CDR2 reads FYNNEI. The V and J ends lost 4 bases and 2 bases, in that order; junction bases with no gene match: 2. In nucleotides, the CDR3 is TGTGCCAGCAGTGGACAGGGGGCCACCTACGAGCAGTACTTC. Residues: CASSGQGATYEQYF.

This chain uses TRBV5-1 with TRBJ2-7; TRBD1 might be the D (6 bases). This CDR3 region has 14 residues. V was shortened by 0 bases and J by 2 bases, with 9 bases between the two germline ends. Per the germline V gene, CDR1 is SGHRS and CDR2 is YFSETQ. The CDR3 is CASSLGQATYEQYF. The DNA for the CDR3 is TGCGCCAGCAGCTTGGGACAGGCCACCTACGAGCAGTACTTC. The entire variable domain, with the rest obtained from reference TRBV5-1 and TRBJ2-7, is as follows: KAGVTQTPRYLIKTRGQQVTLSCSPISGHRSVSWYQQTPGQGLQFLFEYFSETQRNKGNFPGRFSGRQFSNSRSEMNVSTLELGDSALYLCASSLGQATYEQYFGPGTRLTVT.

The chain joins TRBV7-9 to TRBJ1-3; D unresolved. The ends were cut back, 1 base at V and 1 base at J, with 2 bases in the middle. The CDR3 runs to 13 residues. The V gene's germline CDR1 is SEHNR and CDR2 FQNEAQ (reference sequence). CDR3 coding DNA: TGTGCCAGCAGCTTAGGGTCTGGAAACACCATATATTTT. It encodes CASSLGSGNTIYF. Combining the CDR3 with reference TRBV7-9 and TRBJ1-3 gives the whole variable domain DTGVSQNPRHKITKRGQNVTFRCDPISEHNRLYWYRQTLGQGPEFLTYFQNEAQLEKSRLLSDRFSAERPKGSFSTLEIQRTEQGDSAMYLCASSLGSGNTIYFGEGSWLTVV.

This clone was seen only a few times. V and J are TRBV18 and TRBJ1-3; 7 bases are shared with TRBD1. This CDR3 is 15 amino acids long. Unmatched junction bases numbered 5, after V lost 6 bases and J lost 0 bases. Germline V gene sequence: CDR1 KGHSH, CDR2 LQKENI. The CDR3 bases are TGTGCCAGCTCCCCTGGGACAGTCTCTGGAAACACCATATATTTT. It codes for CASSPGTVSGNTIYF.

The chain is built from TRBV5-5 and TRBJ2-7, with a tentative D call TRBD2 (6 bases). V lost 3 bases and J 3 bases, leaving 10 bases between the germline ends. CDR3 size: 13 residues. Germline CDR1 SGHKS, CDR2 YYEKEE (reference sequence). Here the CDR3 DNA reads TGTGCCAGCAGCTCTAGCGACGGCTACGAGCAGTACTTC. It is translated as CASSSSDGYEQYF.

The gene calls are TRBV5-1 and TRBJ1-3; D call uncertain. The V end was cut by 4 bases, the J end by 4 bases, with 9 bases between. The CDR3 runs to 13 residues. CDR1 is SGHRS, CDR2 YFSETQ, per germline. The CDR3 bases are TGCGCCAGCAGCCTCGACCCAGGAAACACCATATATTTT. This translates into CASSLDPGNTIYF.

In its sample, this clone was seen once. The CDR3 region has the DNA TGTGCCAGCTCACCACCAGGGGTCGGCACCGGGGAGCTGTTTTTT. Its translation is CASSPPGVGTGELFF. The chain combines TRBV18 with TRBJ2-2; D perhaps matches TRBD1 (5 bases). The CDR3 contains 15 residues. Germline CDR1 reads KGHSH; CDR2 reads LQKENI. Trimming took off 0 bases at V and 4 bases at J, with 9 bases between the two ends.

The CDR3: CASNRQNNNQPQHF. Written as DNA, the CDR3 is TGTGCCAGCAACCGACAGAATAACAATCAGCCCCAGCATTTT. The chain employs TRBV2 and TRBJ1-5; maybe TRBD1 (5 bases). This CDR3 contains 14 residues. Looked up from germline, CDR1 is SNHLY and CDR2 is FYNNEI. V was trimmed by 7 bases and J by 3 bases, leaving 13 bases between them.

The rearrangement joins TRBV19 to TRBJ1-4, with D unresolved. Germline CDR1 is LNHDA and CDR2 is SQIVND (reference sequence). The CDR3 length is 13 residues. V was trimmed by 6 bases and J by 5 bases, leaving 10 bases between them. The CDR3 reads CASSTLMNEKLFF. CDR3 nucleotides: TGTGCCAGTAGCACCCTCATGAATGAAAAACTGTTTTTT.

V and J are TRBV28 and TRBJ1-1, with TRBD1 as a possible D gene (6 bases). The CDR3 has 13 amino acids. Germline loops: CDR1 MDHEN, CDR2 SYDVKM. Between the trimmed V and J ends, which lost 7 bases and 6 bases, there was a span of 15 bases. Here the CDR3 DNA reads TGTGCCAGCACTTACCAGGGGATAGCTGAAGCTTTCTTT. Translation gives CASTYQGIAEAFF.

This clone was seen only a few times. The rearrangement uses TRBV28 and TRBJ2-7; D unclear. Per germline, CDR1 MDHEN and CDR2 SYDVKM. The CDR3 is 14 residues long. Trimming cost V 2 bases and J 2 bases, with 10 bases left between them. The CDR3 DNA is TGTGCCAGCAGTTTAGCCAGGCCTCCCTACGAGCAGTACTTC. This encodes CASSLARPPYEQYF.

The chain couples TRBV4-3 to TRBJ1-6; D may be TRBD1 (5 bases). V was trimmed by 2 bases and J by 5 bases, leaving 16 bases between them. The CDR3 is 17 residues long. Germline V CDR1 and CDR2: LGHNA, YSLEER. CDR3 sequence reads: CASSQRTPTKHNSPLHF. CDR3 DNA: TGCGCCAGCAGCCAAAGGACACCGACGAAGCATAATTCACCCCTCCACTTT.

CDR3: CASSYSGLAELYEQYF. The CDR3 bases are TGTGCCAGCAGTTACTCTGGGCTAGCGGAGCTCTACGAGCAGTACTTC. The V call is TRBV6-5, the J call TRBJ2-7; 7 nucleotides match TRBD2. This CDR3 region has 16 residues. V shed 0 bases, J shed 3 bases, and the junction held 8 bases outside the gene matches. CDR1 and CDR2 (germline): MNHEY, SVGAGI.

CDR3 amino acids: CASSLFGPTTDTQYF. The CDR3 coding sequence is TGTGCCAGCAGTTTGTTCGGACCAACCACAGATACGCAGTATTTT. This sequence joins TRBV27 and TRBJ2-3; D gene ambiguous. V lost 3 bases and J lost 2, with 12 bases in between. The CDR3 loop spans 15 amino acids. Per germline, CDR1 MNHEY and CDR2 SMNVEV (reference sequence).

The CDR3 DNA follows: TGTGCCAGCAGTTACGGGCGGGCGTTGATCGCAACTAATGAAAAACTGTTTTTT. It specifies CASSYGRALIATNEKLFF. The chain employs TRBV6-2 or TRBV6-3 and TRBJ1-4; no reliable D call. In germline, CDR1 is MNHEY, CDR2 SVGEGT. The length of the CDR3 is 18 residues. With 2 bases removed from V and 0 bases from J, the gap between germline ends came to 16 bases.

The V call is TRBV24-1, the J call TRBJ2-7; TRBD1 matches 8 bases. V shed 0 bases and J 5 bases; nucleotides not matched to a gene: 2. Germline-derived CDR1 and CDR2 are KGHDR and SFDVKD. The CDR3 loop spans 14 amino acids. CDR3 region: CATSDLGQGNEQYF. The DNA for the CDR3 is TGTGCCACCAGTGATTTGGGACAGGGAAACGAGCAGTACTTC.

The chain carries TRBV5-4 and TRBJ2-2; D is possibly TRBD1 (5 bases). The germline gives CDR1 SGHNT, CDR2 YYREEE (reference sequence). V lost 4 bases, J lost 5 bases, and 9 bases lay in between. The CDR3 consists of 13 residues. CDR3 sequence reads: CASSQSGTGELFF. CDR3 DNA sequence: TGTGCCAGCAGCCAGTCAGGGACCGGGGAGCTGTTTTTT.